These T cell receptor beta chains were read from a single sample in a study of OX40 agonist ivuxolimab in advanced cancers. The repertoire was sequenced with immunoSEQ multiplex PCR; TCRdb's copy has only in-frame clones and lacks some. The sample has roughly 12,000 clones; roughly 90% are singletons. The sequencing used CD4+ or CD8+ T cells sorted from blood, collected in a trial of the OX40 agonist ivuxolimab. These receptors were collected from an adult with an advanced solid tumor such as melanoma, head and neck, liver or kidney cancer. Each CDR3 is given with its conserved first and last residue. The order of the fields is V gene, clone size, J gene, D gene, CDR3 protein, CDR3 DNA. The D gene is left open where the match is weak. Clone sizes are given selectively: once, few, many, or a class where the clone is expanded.

v_call: TRBV2; clone_size: -; j_call: TRBJ2-1; d_call: -; cdr3_aa: CASRGAREAYNEQFF; cdr3_nt: TGTGCCAGCAGGGGGGCGAGGGAGGCCTACAATGAGCAGTTCTTC
v_call: TRBV2; clone_size: -; j_call: TRBJ2-5; d_call: TRBD1; cdr3_aa: CATKTGGETQYF; cdr3_nt: TGTGCCACCAAGACAGGGGGTGAGACCCAGTACTTC
v_call: TRBV7-2; clone_size: -; j_call: TRBJ2-1; d_call: -; cdr3_aa: CASSLAGGVPYNEQFF; cdr3_nt: TGTGCCAGCAGCCTAGCAGGAGGGGTGCCCTACAATGAGCAGTTCTTC
v_call: TRBV4-3; clone_size: few; j_call: TRBJ2-3; d_call: -; cdr3_aa: CASSQGRKISTDTQYF; cdr3_nt: TGCGCCAGCAGCCAAGGAAGGAAGATTAGCACAGATACGCAGTATTTT
v_call: TRBV19; clone_size: few; j_call: TRBJ2-7; d_call: -; cdr3_aa: CASSMGGGTYEQYF; cdr3_nt: TGTGCCAGTAGTATGGGTGGCGGTACCTACGAGCAGTACTTC
v_call: TRBV5-6; clone_size: -; j_call: TRBJ2-7; d_call: -; cdr3_aa: CASSAVYEQYF; cdr3_nt: TGTGCCAGCAGCGCCGTCTACGAGCAGTACTTC
v_call: TRBV9; clone_size: -; j_call: TRBJ2-7; d_call: TRBD1; cdr3_aa: CASSPTGAPEYEQYF; cdr3_nt: TGTGCCAGCAGCCCGACAGGGGCTCCTGAGTACGAGCAGTACTTC
v_call: TRBV11-2; clone_size: -; j_call: TRBJ2-7; d_call: TRBD2; cdr3_aa: CASSVGTSGTYEQYF; cdr3_nt: TGTGCCAGCAGCGTGGGGACTAGCGGGACCTACGAGCAGTACTTC
v_call: TRBV10-2; clone_size: few; j_call: TRBJ2-2; d_call: TRBD2; cdr3_aa: CASTAGANTGELFF; cdr3_nt: TGCGCCAGCACGGCGGGGGCGAACACCGGGGAGCTGTTTTTT
v_call: TRBV29-1; clone_size: -; j_call: TRBJ2-2; d_call: TRBD1; cdr3_aa: CSVVGQANTGELFF; cdr3_nt: TGCAGCGTGGTAGGACAGGCGAACACCGGGGAGCTGTTTTTT
v_call: TRBV6-1; clone_size: few; j_call: TRBJ1-2; d_call: -; cdr3_aa: CASSEQELGGYTF; cdr3_nt: TGTGCCAGCAGTGAACAGGAGCTCGGGGGCTACACCTTC
v_call: TRBV13; clone_size: -; j_call: TRBJ2-7; d_call: TRBD2; cdr3_aa: CASSIRLAGVGEQYF; cdr3_nt: TGTGCCAGCAGCATCCGGCTAGCGGGAGTCGGCGAGCAGTACTTC
v_call: TRBV30; clone_size: -; j_call: TRBJ1-1; d_call: -; cdr3_aa: CAWQGASTEAFF; cdr3_nt: TGTGCCTGGCAAGGGGCTTCAACTGAAGCTTTCTTT
v_call: TRBV4-3; clone_size: -; j_call: TRBJ2-3; d_call: TRBD2; cdr3_aa: CASSQSSGGALDTQYF; cdr3_nt: TGCGCCAGCAGCCAATCAAGCGGGGGGGCCTTAGATACGCAGTATTTT
v_call: TRBV10-3; clone_size: -; j_call: TRBJ2-7; d_call: -; cdr3_aa: CAISVTGYEQYF; cdr3_nt: TGTGCCATCTCCGTCACCGGCTACGAGCAGTACTTC
v_call: TRBV27; clone_size: -; j_call: TRBJ2-4; d_call: -; cdr3_aa: CASSRGARGTKNIQYF; cdr3_nt: TGTGCCAGCAGCCGGGGGGCAAGAGGGACCAAAAACATTCAGTACTTC
v_call: TRBV4-1; clone_size: -; j_call: TRBJ1-5; d_call: -; cdr3_aa: CASSHEPGRSNQPQHF; cdr3_nt: TGCGCCAGCAGCCATGAACCGGGACGCAGCAATCAGCCCCAGCATTTT
v_call: TRBV11-2; clone_size: -; j_call: TRBJ2-5; d_call: -; cdr3_aa: CASRAFTAMETQYF; cdr3_nt: TGTGCCAGCCGCGCCTTCACAGCGATGGAGACCCAGTACTTC
v_call: TRBV7-3; clone_size: -; j_call: TRBJ2-5; d_call: TRBD2; cdr3_aa: CASSKREWETQYF; cdr3_nt: TGTGCCAGCAGTAAGCGGGAGTGGGAGACCCAGTACTTC
v_call: TRBV9; clone_size: -; j_call: TRBJ1-3; d_call: TRBD1; cdr3_aa: CASSDQGAGNTIYF; cdr3_nt: TGTGCCAGCAGCGACCAGGGGGCGGGAAACACCATATATTTT
v_call: TRBV29-1; clone_size: -; j_call: TRBJ1-1; d_call: -; cdr3_aa: CSVEPGSRGSINTEAFF; cdr3_nt: TGCAGCGTTGAACCGGGAAGCAGGGGCTCGATCAACACTGAAGCTTTCTTT
v_call: TRBV4-3; clone_size: -; j_call: TRBJ1-2; d_call: -; cdr3_aa: CASSPWGVDYGYTF; cdr3_nt: TGCGCCAGCAGCCCCTGGGGTGTAGACTATGGCTACACCTTC